This record concerns one TCR beta chain sequence. Antigen: not known. TCRdb used MiXCR to reprocess the reads, holding one entry per CDR3 protein. The sample has 200,000 to 250,000 distinct CDR3 sequences, less than 50% seen once. The sample belongs to a study of T cell repertoires in cytomegalovirus infection. At the level of the study: HLA-B-restricted CMV epitopes that are well studied, plus recently identified HLA-C-restricted ones, were used by the study.

This CDR3 region has 13 residues. J gave up 2 bases and V 4 bases, and 2 bases lay outside the gene matches. Germline V gene sequence: CDR1 MNHNS, CDR2 SASEGT. V and J are TRBV6-1 and TRBJ2-7; the match to TRBD1 covers 7 bases. Material: CD8+ T cells from cultured PBMCs, obtained from culture after CMV antigen stimulation. The sequence was collected from a human donor in good health (CMV status not recorded). Some clones in this sample may be carry-over from other donors' samples. The CDR3 sequence: CASSAGQPYEQYF. The DNA of the CDR3 is TGTGCCAGCAGTGCGGGACAGCCCTACGAGCAGTACTTC.